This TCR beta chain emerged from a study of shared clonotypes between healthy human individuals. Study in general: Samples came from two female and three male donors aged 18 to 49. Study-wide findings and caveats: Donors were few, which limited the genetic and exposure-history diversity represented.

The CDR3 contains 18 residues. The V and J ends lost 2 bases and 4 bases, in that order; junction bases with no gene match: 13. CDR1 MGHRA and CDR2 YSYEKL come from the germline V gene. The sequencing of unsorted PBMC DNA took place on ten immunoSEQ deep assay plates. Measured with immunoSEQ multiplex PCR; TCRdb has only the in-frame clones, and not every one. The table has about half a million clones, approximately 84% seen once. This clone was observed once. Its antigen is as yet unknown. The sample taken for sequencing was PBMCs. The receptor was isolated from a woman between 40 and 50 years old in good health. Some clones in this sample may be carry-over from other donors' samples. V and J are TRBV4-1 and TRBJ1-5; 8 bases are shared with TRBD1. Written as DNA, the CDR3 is TGCGCCAGCAGCCAAAAATTCTCTAACAGGGGGAAAAATCAGCCCCAGCATTTT. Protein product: CASSQKFSNRGKNQPQHF.